Sequencing of this TCR beta chain was carried out in a study of blood T cell repertoires in COVID-19. The wider study: Whether acute or convalescent, the COVID-19 samples came from the United States, Italy and Spain. The analysed material was cDNA or gDNA that came from T cells, B-cell-depleted T cells, or PBMCs.

In the study's own analysis: Reference gene primer amplification in the assay estimated nucleated cell counts. Produced via immunoSEQ multiplex PCR; TCRdb's table is partial and in-frame only. V and J calls and clone size are as listed in that table; D and trimming were resolved from the DNA. Of about 250,000 clones listed, more than 85% are singletons. The germline gives CDR1 SEHNR, CDR2 FQNEAQ (reference sequence). V lost 7 bases and J lost 4, with 13 bases in between. The CDR3 sequence is 13 residues long. The chain links TRBV7-9 to TRBJ1-2; tentatively, D is TRBD1 (5 bases). The TCR was taken from a young man with acute or convalescent COVID-19. Sequencing input: peripheral blood. The CDR3 region has the DNA TGTGCCAGCATTCCCAGGGATGGCTATGGCTACACCTTC. Translation: CASIPRDGYGYTF.